This T cell receptor beta chain was found in a study of T cell clonality in common variable immunodeficiency. Germline lookup yields CDR1 SGHTA and CDR2 FQGNSA. The J segment lost 7 bases and the V segment lost 5 bases, leaving 8 bases of the junction unmatched. The length of the CDR3 is 15 residues. The sample holds many counts of this clone. The CDR3 end is not reached by the read, which stops 3 residues before it; the germline J gene fills it in. This table comes from immunoSEQ multiplex PCR, and its TCRdb copy is limited to in-frame clones, with some not included. Sampling found roughly 52,000 clones, none seen once.

What was sequenced was peripheral blood mononuclear cells. The V and J genes are TRBV7-2 and TRBJ2-2, with 9 nucleotides matching TRBD2. This clonotype originated in a person aged 18 to 69 in good health. The CDR3 bases that were read are TGTGCCAGCAGCGCCGCTAGCGGGACGAGCGGGGAG. Protein: CASSAASGTSGE. The entire CDR3 protein is CASSAASGTSGELFF.